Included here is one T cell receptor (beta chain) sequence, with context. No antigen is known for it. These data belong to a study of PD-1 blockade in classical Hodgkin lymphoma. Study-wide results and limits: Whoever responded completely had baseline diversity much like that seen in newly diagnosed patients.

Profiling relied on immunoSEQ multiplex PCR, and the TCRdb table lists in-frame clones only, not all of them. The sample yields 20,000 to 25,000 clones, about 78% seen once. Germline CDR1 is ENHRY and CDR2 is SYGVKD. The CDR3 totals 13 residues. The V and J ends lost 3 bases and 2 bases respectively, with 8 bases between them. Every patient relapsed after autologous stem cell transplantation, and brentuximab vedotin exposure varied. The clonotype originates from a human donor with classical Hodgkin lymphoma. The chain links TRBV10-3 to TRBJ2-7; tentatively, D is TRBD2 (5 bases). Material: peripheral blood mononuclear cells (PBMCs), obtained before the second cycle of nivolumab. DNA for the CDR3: TGTGCCATCAGTGACCCCGGGACCTACGAGCAGTACTTC. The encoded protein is CAISDPGTYEQYF.